This entry describes one T cell receptor (beta chain). Its specificity is unknown. Patients yielded 1 to 8 samples each, pretreatment and on-treatment. This entry comes from a study of PD-L1 blockade in urothelial cancer. Across the study: From 2014, patients received atezolizumab, given as 1,200 mg intravenously every 3 weeks. Reported median T cell count for blood samples was 130,000 to 150,000. General observations from the study: Below-median pretreatment blood TCR clonality was associated with improved progression-free and overall survival.

Germline V lookup: CDR1 KGHSH, CDR2 LQKENI. The germline V and J ends were trimmed by 3 bases and 1 base, with 3 bases remaining between them. This CDR3 has 12 amino acids. The protocol was immunoSEQ multiplex PCR, while the TCRdb copy is restricted to in-frame clones and leaves out a portion. The sample yields some 84,000 clones, roughly 82% seen once. This chain links TRBV18 with TRBJ2-5; D is undetermined. This specimen was PBMCs, taken around atezolizumab (anti-PD-L1) treatment. This TCR was sampled from a man between 65 and 85 years old with urothelial cancer. CDR3 protein: CASSPSQETQYF. For the CDR3, the DNA is TGTGCCAGCTCACCGAGCCAAGAGACCCAGTACTTC.